These 15 T cell receptor beta chains came from one sample sequenced in a study of CD8+CD57+ T cells in acquired aplastic anemia. Genomic DNA, the template, was used for profiling of the TCR beta VDJ and CDR3. TCRdb reprocessed the reads via MiXCR and lists one record per CDR3 protein. The profile shows roughly 200,000 distinct CDR3 sequences, more than 55% of them singletons. In patients chosen for sequencing, flow cytometry had shown CD8+CD57+ cell expansion. The sequenced sample was sorted CD4+, CD8+, or CD8+CD57+ T cells (not recorded which) from PBMCs. Every receptor here comes from a human donor with aplastic anemia.

This clonotype was observed at least ten times. The chain employs TRBV6-5 and TRBJ1-3; 8 bases are shared with TRBD1. Germline V lookup: CDR1 MNHEY, CDR2 SVGAGI. This CDR3 region has 13 residues. V was clipped by 8 bases and J by 2 bases; unmatched bases: 2. CDR3 in amino acids: CASVDRAGNTIYF. CDR3 nucleotide sequence: TGTGCCAGCGTGGACAGGGCTGGAAACACCATATATTTT.

The CDR3 region is CAISLGLVGTDTQYF. Here the CDR3 DNA reads TGTGCCATCAGCCTCGGGCTGGTCGGCACAGATACGCAGTATTTT. V and J are TRBV10-3 and TRBJ2-3; D remains ambiguous. The CDR3 is 15 residues long. Trimming stripped 6 bases from V and 1 base from J, with 14 bases between. CDR1 is ENHRY and CDR2 is SYGVKD in the germline V gene.

In this sample, this clonotype turned up many times. The V call is TRBV14, the J call TRBJ1-2; D call uncertain. Germline CDR1 is SGHDN and CDR2 is FVKESK. Trimming shortened V by 3 bases and J by 2 bases, and 10 bases separated the two germline ends. The CDR3 is 14 amino acids. The CDR3, as DNA: TGTGCCAGCAGCCACCAACAAATAAACTATGGCTACACCTTC. It codes for CASSHQQINYGYTF. The full variable domain, in which reference TRBV14 and TRBJ1-2 provide the parts outside the CDR3, is EAGVTQFPSHSVIEKGQTVTLRCDPISGHDNLYWYRRVMGKEIKFLLHFVKESKQDESGMPNNRFLAERTGGTYSTLKVQPAELEDSGVYFCASSHQQINYGYTFGSGTRLTVV.

V gene TRBV5-1 combines with J gene TRBJ2-1; no definite D call. Germline V gene lookup returns CDR1 SGHRS and CDR2 YFSETQ. The length of the CDR3 is 9 residues. Trimming left V 8 bases short and J 4 bases short, with 1 base between. The CDR3, as DNA: TGCGCCAGATACAATGAGCAGTTCTTC. Translation gives CARYNEQFF. Drawing the rest from reference TRBV5-1 and TRBJ2-1, the complete variable domain is KAGVTQTPRYLIKTRGQQVTLSCSPISGHRSVSWYQQTPGQGLQFLFEYFSETQRNKGNFPGRFSGRQFSNSRSEMNVSTLELGDSALYLCARYNEQFFGPGTRLTVL.

This chain joins TRBV14 and TRBJ1-2; no firm D call. The V and J ends lost 2 bases and 7 bases respectively, with 11 bases between them. The length of the CDR3 is 13 residues. Germline CDR1 and CDR2: SGHDN and FVKESK. CDR3 region: CASSQSTTSGYTF. The CDR3 DNA follows: TGTGCCAGCAGCCAATCCACGACAAGTGGCTACACCTTC.

Notes on this clonotype: The germline gene is not matched at one end of the junction; a read error may be the cause. The V gene is TRBV6-1, the J gene TRBJ2-7; TRBD1 is a possible D gene (5 bases). This CDR3 spans 13 amino acids. Germline CDR1 and CDR2: MNHNS and SASEGT. The CDR3: CASSEAPGWEQYF. The CDR3 DNA is TGTGCTAGCAGTGAAGCGCCAGGGTGGGAGCAGTACTTC.

J is TRBJ1-2 and V is TRBV5-1; D is unresolved. Germline CDR1 SGHRS, CDR2 YFSETQ. V lost 1 base and J 5 bases, leaving 15 bases between the germline ends. CDR3 length: 15 residues. CDR3 in amino acids: CASSLRGSGYYGYTF. The CDR3 bases are TGCGCCAGCAGCTTGCGAGGGAGCGGATATTATGGCTACACCTTC.

The chain links TRBV2 to TRBJ1-5, with D possibly TRBD1 on 5 matching bases. The CDR3 consists of 13 residues. The V gene's germline CDR1 is SNHLY and CDR2 FYNNEI. Trimming left V 5 bases short and J 7 bases short, with 12 bases between. CDR3 protein: CASSSGLWQPQHF. CDR3 bases: TGTGCCAGCAGTTCAGGGTTGTGGCAGCCCCAGCATTTT.

This clonotype turned up a few times. The chain employs TRBV24-1 and TRBJ2-3; D gene ambiguous. There are 13 residues in the CDR3. The V gene's germline CDR1 is KGHDR and CDR2 SFDVKD. V lost 6 bases to trimming and J lost 0 bases, with 6 bases between them. The CDR3 coding sequence is TGTGCCACCAGTCTGGACAGCACAGATACGCAGTATTTT. Translating it yields CATSLDSTDTQYF.

This chain connects TRBV19 to TRBJ2-2; TRBD2 matches 10 bases. V shed 2 bases and J 1 base; nucleotides not matched to a gene: 7. The germline gives CDR1 LNHDA, CDR2 SQIVND (reference sequence). This CDR3 is built from 18 residues. The CDR3: CASSISFTSGENTGELFF. CDR3 in DNA: TGTGCCAGTAGTATAAGTTTCACTAGCGGGGAGAACACCGGGGAGCTGTTTTTT.

This clonotype was observed a few times. The chain uses TRBV7-9 and TRBJ2-5, with D tentatively TRBD1 or TRBD2 (5 bases each). Germline V CDR1 and CDR2: SEHNR, FQNEAQ (reference sequence). Trimming stripped 6 bases from V and 5 bases from J, with 19 bases between. This CDR3 contains 15 residues. CDR3 coding DNA: TGTGCCAGCAGGATACCGGGACGCCCAAAGGAGACCCAGTACTTC. Protein product: CASRIPGRPKETQYF.

This clonotype was seen repeatedly, ten times or more. The chain joins TRBV24-1 to TRBJ2-3, with 9 nucleotides matching TRBD2. Germline V CDR1 and CDR2: KGHDR, SFDVKD. The CDR3 extends over 17 amino acids. The J segment lost 5 bases and the V segment lost 1 base, leaving 9 bases of the junction unmatched. The CDR3 DNA is TGTGCCACCAGTGATTTCAGGGCTAGCGGGGTGGTAGATACGCAGTATTTT. Translated: CATSDFRASGVVDTQYF.

J is TRBJ1-2 and V is TRBV20-1; perhaps TRBD1 as D (5 bases). The CDR3 covers 13 residues. Trimming pared 5 bases from V and 1 base from J, leaving 11 bases between. Germline V gene sequence: CDR1 DFQATT, CDR2 SNEGSKA (reference sequence). The CDR3 sequence: CSAWGDRNYGYTF. CDR3 nucleotides: TGCAGTGCTTGGGGGGACCGTAACTATGGCTACACCTTC.

By share, this clonotype counts as medium-sized. V gene TRBV2 combines with J gene TRBJ2-7, with D tentatively TRBD1 (6 bases). CDR3 length equals 14 residues. The V gene lost 5 bases and the J gene lost 2 bases, with 13 bases spanning the gap. Germline assignment: CDR1 SNHLY and CDR2 FYNNEI. The CDR3 DNA sequence: TGTGCCAGCAGTCAAGGTACAGGGACCTACGAGCAGTACTTC. Protein: CASSQGTGTYEQYF.

V gene TRBV10-3 combines with J gene TRBJ2-1; D possibly corresponds to TRBD1 (6 bases). CDR3 size: 17 residues. Trimming left V 2 bases short and J 0 bases short, with 14 bases between. Per germline, CDR1 ENHRY and CDR2 SYGVKD. Here the CDR3 reads CAISEGPQGTSYNEQFF. The CDR3 region has the DNA TGTGCCATCAGTGAGGGTCCCCAGGGGACCTCCTACAATGAGCAGTTCTTC.